This T cell receptor (beta chain) was identified during a study of patients and donors after allogeneic stem cell transplantation. The germline V gene encodes CDR1 SGHAT and CDR2 FQDESV (reference sequence). CDR3 length: 19 residues. V was pared by 3 bases and J by 2 bases, with 15 bases of the junction left unmatched. TCRdb itself ran the RT-PCR reads through MiXCR, one entry per CDR3 protein. This sample has 800,000 to 1,000,000 distinct CDR3 sequences, with under 20% found just once. This chain connects TRBV11-1 to TRBJ2-1, with 8 bases lining up with TRBD2. Sequencing input: blood, either unsorted or a sorted T cell fraction (not recorded which). The sequence was obtained from a human donor who was either an allogeneic HSCT recipient or a stem cell or donor lymphocyte infusion donor (not recorded which). It is not recorded whose cells these are; they may come from a transplant donor. CDR3 loop: CASSFLGSMRGAPYNEQFF. CDR3 sequence (DNA): TGTGCCAGCAGCTTTTTGGGTTCGATGCGGGGGGCCCCCTACAATGAGCAGTTCTTC.